This T cell receptor beta chain was documented in a study of blood T cells in healthy people across ages. With a J-beta primer mix and a sample-barcoded 5' primer, a second PCR ran about 6 to 11 cycles. Template switching added a 12-random-nucleotide identifier to every cDNA molecule. From the 5' RACE reads, TCRdb called clonotypes with MiXCR, one entry per CDR3 protein. The sample shows about 1.8 million distinct CDR3 sequences, about 50% of them seen only once. The CDR3 runs 15 residues. Looked up from germline, CDR1 is DFQATT and CDR2 is SNEGSKA (reference sequence). V lost 3 bases, J lost 8 bases, and 6 bases stayed unmatched.

The rearrangement links TRBV20-1 to TRBJ1-6, with 11 bases that match TRBD1. Input material: blood. The clonotype comes from a woman aged 40 to 49 in good health. The CDR3: CSASPPGQGDSPLHF. In nucleotides, the CDR3 is TGCAGTGCTAGCCCTCCGGGACAGGGGGATTCACCCCTCCACTTT.